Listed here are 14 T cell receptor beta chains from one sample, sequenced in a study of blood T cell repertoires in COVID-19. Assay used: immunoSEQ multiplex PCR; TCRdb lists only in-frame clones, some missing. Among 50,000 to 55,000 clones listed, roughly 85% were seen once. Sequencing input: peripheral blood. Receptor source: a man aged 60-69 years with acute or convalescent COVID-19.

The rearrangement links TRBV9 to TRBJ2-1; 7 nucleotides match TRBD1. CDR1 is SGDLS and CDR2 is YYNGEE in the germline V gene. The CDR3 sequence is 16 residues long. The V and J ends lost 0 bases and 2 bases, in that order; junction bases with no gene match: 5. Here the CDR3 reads CASSVGIQGAYNEQFF. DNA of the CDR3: TGTGCCAGCAGCGTAGGGATCCAGGGGGCCTACAATGAGCAGTTCTTC.

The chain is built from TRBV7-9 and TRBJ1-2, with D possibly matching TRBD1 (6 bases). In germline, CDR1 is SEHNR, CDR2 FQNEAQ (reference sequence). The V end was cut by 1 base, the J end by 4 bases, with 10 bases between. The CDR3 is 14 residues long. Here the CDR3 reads CASSLGTDIYGYTF. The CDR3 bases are TGTGCCAGCAGCTTAGGGACAGACATCTATGGCTACACCTTC.

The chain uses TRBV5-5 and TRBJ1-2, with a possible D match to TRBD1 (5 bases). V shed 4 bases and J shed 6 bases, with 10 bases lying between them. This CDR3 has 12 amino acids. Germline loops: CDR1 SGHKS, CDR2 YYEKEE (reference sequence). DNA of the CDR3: TGTGCCAGCAGCCGGACGGGGGATGGCTACACCTTC. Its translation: CASSRTGDGYTF.

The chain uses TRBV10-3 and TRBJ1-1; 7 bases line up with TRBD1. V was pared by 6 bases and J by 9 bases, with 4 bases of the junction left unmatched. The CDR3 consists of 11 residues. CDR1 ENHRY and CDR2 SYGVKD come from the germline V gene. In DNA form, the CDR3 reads TGTGCCATCAGGGACAGGAGCCAAGCTTTCTTT. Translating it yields CAIRDRSQAFF.

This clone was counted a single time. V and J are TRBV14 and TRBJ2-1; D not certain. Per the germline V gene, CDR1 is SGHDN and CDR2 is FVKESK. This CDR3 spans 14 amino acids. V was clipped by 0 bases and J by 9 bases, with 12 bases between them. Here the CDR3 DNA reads TGTGCCAGCAGCCAAGATTTCGGTTCCGTTGAGCAGTTCTTC. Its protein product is CASSQDFGSVEQFF.

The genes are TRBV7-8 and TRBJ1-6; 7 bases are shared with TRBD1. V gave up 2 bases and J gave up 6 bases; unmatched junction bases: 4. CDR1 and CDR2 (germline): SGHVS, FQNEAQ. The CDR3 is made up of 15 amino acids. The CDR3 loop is CASSLFNRGNSPLHF. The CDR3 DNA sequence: TGTGCCAGCAGCTTATTCAACAGGGGTAATTCACCCCTCCACTTT.

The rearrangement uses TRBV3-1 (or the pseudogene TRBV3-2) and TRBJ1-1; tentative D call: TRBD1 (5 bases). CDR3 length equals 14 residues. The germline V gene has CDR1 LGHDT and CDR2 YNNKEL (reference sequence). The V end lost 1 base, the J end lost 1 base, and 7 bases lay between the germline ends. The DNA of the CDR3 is TGTGCCAGCAGCCAAGGGGGGGAGAACACTGAAGCTTTCTTT. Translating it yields CASSQGGENTEAFF.

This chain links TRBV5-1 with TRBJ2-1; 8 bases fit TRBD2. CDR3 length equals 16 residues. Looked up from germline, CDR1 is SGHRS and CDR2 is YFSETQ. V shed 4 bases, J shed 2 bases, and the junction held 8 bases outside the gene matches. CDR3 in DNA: TGCGCCAGCAGCCCCTCTAGCGGGCACACCTACAATGAGCAGTTCTTC. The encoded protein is CASSPSSGHTYNEQFF.

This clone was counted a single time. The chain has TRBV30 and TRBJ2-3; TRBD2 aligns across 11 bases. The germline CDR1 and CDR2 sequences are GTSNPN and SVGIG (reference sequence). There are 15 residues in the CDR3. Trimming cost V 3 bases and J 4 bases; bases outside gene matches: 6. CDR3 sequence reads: CAWSRGLAEPDTQYF. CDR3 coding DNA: TGTGCCTGGAGCCGGGGACTAGCGGAACCAGATACGCAGTATTTT.

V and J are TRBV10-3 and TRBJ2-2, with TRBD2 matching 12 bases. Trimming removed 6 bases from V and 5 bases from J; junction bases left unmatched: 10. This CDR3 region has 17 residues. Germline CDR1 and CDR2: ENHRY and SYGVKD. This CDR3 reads CAISGSSGRAITGELFF. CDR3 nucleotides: TGTGCCATCAGCGGCTCTAGCGGGAGGGCTATAACCGGGGAGCTGTTTTTT.

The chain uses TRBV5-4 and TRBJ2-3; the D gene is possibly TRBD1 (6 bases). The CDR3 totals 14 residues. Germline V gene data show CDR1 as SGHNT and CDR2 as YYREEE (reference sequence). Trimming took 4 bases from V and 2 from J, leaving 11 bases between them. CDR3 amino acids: CASSGRDTTDTQYF. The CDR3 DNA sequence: TGTGCCAGCAGCGGAAGGGACACCACAGATACGCAGTATTTT. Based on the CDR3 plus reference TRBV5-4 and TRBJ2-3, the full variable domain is ETGVTQSPTHLIKTRGQQVTLRCSSQSGHNTVSWYQQALGQGPQFIFQYYREEENGRGNFPPRFSGLQFPNYSSELNVNALELDDSALYLCASSGRDTTDTQYFGPGTRLTVL.

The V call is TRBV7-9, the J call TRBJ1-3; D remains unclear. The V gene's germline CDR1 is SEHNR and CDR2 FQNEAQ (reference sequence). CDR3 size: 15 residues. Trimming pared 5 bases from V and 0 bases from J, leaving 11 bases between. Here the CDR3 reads CASSRLLPSGNTIYF. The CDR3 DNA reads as TGTGCCAGCAGCCGACTCCTGCCCTCTGGAAACACCATATATTTT.

CDR3 in amino acids: CASSVGGAGGTEAFF. The CDR3 DNA is TGTGCCAGCAGCGTAGGGGGAGCGGGGGGTACTGAAGCTTTCTTT. The J gene is TRBJ1-1, the V gene TRBV9; D may be TRBD1 (5 bases). The germline V and J ends were trimmed by 0 bases and 5 bases, with 14 bases remaining between them. Germline CDR1 is SGDLS and CDR2 is YYNGEE. CDR3 size: 15 residues.

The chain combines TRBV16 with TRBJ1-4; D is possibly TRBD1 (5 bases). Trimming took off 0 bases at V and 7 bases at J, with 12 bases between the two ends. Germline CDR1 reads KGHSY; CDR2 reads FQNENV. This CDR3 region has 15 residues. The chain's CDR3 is CASSQSGRVSEKLFF. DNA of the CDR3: TGTGCCAGCAGCCAATCGGGCAGGGTCAGTGAAAAACTGTTTTTT.